Below, 27 T cell receptor beta chains from the same sample are listed, as sequenced in a study of T-cell reconstitution after alpha-beta-depleted transplantation in children. The TCRbeta library was prepared with unique molecular identifiers. MiXCR, applied by TCRdb to the PCR reads, yields one record per CDR3 protein. The table lists hundreds of thousands of distinct CDR3 sequences, 12% of them singletons. The specimen comprised PBMCs from the stem cell graft donor, sampled from the stem cell graft. Source of these receptors: a human donor who donated a stem cell graft to a child with acute lymphoblastic leukemia.

In its sample, this clonotype was seen many times. The rearrangement uses TRBV7-2 and TRBJ2-5; 9 bases map to TRBD1. The germline V gene encodes CDR1 SGHTA and CDR2 FQGNSA. The CDR3 is made up of 16 amino acids. The J segment lost 3 bases and the V segment lost 5 bases, leaving 10 bases of the junction unmatched. CDR3 coding DNA: TGTGCCAGCAGCATCATCCGGGACAGGGATGAAGAGACCCAGTACTTC. Amino acids: CASSIIRDRDEETQYF.

The chain has TRBV18 and TRBJ2-1; the D gene is possibly TRBD1 (6 bases). Trimming stripped 6 bases from V and 6 bases from J, with 15 bases between. The germline V gene has CDR1 KGHSH and CDR2 LQKENI. The CDR3 has 14 amino acids. Here the CDR3 reads CASSTGQPGNEQFF. For the CDR3, the DNA is TGTGCCAGCTCCACCGGACAGCCCGGCAATGAGCAGTTCTTC.

This clonotype was recorded at least ten times. The germline gene is not matched at one end of the junction; a read error may be the cause. V usage is TRBV9 and J usage is TRBJ2-2, with D tentatively TRBD1 (5 bases). There are 14 residues in the CDR3. The germline V gene has CDR1 SGDLS and CDR2 YYNGEE. CDR3 sequence: CASSAQTVTGQLFF. The CDR3 DNA follows: TGTGCCAGCAGCGCACAGACAGTAACCGGGCAGCTGTTTTTT.

This clonotype was seen more than once but under ten times. V usage is TRBV7-9 and J usage is TRBJ2-7; 8 bases map to TRBD1. In germline, CDR1 is SEHNR, CDR2 FQNEAQ (reference sequence). J gave up 3 bases and V 2 bases, and 9 bases lay outside the gene matches. This CDR3 is 16 amino acids long. CDR3 region: CASSLLGAGGFYEQYF. The CDR3 DNA is TGTGCCAGCAGCTTACTCGGGGCAGGGGGCTTCTACGAGCAGTACTTC. Complete variable domain (other parts from reference TRBV7-9 and TRBJ2-7): DTGVSQNPRHKITKRGQNVTFRCDPISEHNRLYWYRQTLGQGPEFLTYFQNEAQLEKSRLLSDRFSAERPKGSFSTLEIQRTEQGDSAMYLCASSLLGAGGFYEQYFGPGTRLTVT.

This clonotype came up many times. The rearrangement uses TRBV7-9 and TRBJ2-2; TRBD2 might be the D (7 bases). The CDR3 length is 15 residues. Trimming took 7 bases from V and 2 from J, leaving 14 bases between them. Germline V CDR1 and CDR2: SEHNR, FQNEAQ (reference sequence). The CDR3 sequence is CASKEGGGNTGELFF. DNA for the CDR3: TGTGCCAGCAAGGAGGGCGGGGGCAACACCGGGGAGCTGTTTTTT.

V and J are TRBV5-4 and TRBJ2-4; TRBD1 aligns across 9 bases. Losses at the gene ends were 5 bases for V and 13 bases for J; bases not matched to a gene: 7. This CDR3 has 12 residues. Germline loops: CDR1 SGHNT, CDR2 YYREEE (reference sequence). CDR3 amino acids: CASSTGTGLQYF. In DNA, the CDR3 is TGTGCCAGCAGTACCGGGACAGGGCTACAGTACTTC.

In the case of this clonotype: A much larger clone lies a single base off, so this may be a read error. The chain joins TRBV12-3 or TRBV12-4 to TRBJ1-2, with 10 bases lining up with TRBD1. V shed 6 bases, J shed 6 bases, and the junction held 10 bases outside the gene matches. The CDR3 has 15 residues. The chain's CDR3 is CASSPSWDRGHGYTF. CDR3 in DNA: TGTGCCAGCAGCCCCTCCTGGGACAGGGGCCATGGCTACACCTTC.

Ten or more counts support this clonotype. The chain uses TRBV28 and TRBJ1-5; D not certain. CDR1 MDHEN and CDR2 SYDVKM come from the germline V gene. V lost 6 bases and J lost 0, with 12 bases in between. The CDR3 runs to 15 residues. The CDR3 sequence: CASSPLAVSNQPQHF. CDR3 nucleotide sequence: TGTGCCAGCAGCCCACTGGCGGTTAGCAATCAGCCCCAGCATTTT.

Ten or more counts support this clonotype. The V and J genes are TRBV20-1 and TRBJ2-3, with TRBD2 as a possible D gene (5 bases). Germline-derived CDR1 and CDR2 are DFQATT and SNEGSKA (reference sequence). CDR3 length: 15 amino acids. Trimming removed 6 bases from V and 1 base from J, with 17 bases in between. As DNA, the CDR3 is TGCAGTGCCAGCCGACGGGAAGGTGGCACAGATACGCAGTATTTT. Translated, it gives CSASRREGGTDTQYF.

The table lists this clonotype with many counts. The chain couples TRBV6-1 to TRBJ1-1, with D perhaps matching TRBD1 (6 bases). Germline V gives CDR1 MNHNS, CDR2 SASEGT. This CDR3 has 15 residues. V gave up 6 bases and J gave up 1 base, with 15 bases separating them. The CDR3 DNA is TGTGCCAGCAGCGAACCTTACAGGGCGAACACTGAAGCTTTCTTT. As protein: CASSEPYRANTEAFF.

The rearrangement links TRBV5-1 to TRBJ2-7; tentative D call: TRBD1 (6 bases). The CDR3 covers 14 residues. V lost 5 bases to trimming and J lost 1 base, with 13 bases between them. CDR1 is SGHRS and CDR2 is YFSETQ in the germline V gene. Written as DNA, the CDR3 is TGCGCCAGCAGTCCAGGGGAGAATTCCTACGAGCAGTACTTC. Translating gives CASSPGENSYEQYF.

This clonotype was recorded many times. The chain recombines TRBV29-1 with TRBJ2-7; D unresolved. This CDR3 is 11 amino acids long. The V end was cut by 4 bases, the J end by 6 bases, with 10 bases between. Germline V CDR1 and CDR2: SQVTM, ANQGSEA. The CDR3 loop is CSVGQGPEQYF. As DNA, the CDR3 is TGCAGCGTTGGCCAAGGGCCCGAGCAGTACTTC.

This clonotype was counted only a few times. The chain is built from TRBV5-1 and TRBJ2-2; D might be TRBD1 or TRBD2, each matching 5 bases. Germline V gene data show CDR1 as SGHRS and CDR2 as YFSETQ. Trimming shortened V by 4 bases and J by 0 bases, and 13 bases separated the two germline ends. This CDR3 spans 16 amino acids. The CDR3 bases are TGCGCCAGCAGCAAAGGGGACGCAACGAACACCGGGGAGCTGTTTTTT. Protein product: CASSKGDATNTGELFF.

This clonotype was picked up many times. The rearrangement uses TRBV27 and TRBJ1-1; no definite D call. Trimming took 0 bases from V and 3 from J, leaving 14 bases between them. In germline, CDR1 is MNHEY, CDR2 SMNVEV (reference sequence). The CDR3 extends over 16 amino acids. CDR3: CASSLSITRTHTEAFF. The CDR3, as DNA: TGTGCCAGCAGTTTATCGATAACACGGACCCACACTGAAGCTTTCTTT.

This clonotype was detected ten times or more. The J gene is TRBJ2-7, the V gene TRBV27; D ambiguous. The germline CDR1 and CDR2 sequences are MNHEY and SMNVEV (reference sequence). The CDR3 has 14 residues. Between the trimmed V and J ends, which lost 7 bases and 3 bases, there was a span of 16 bases. The CDR3 sequence: CASTLSGGSYEQYF. CDR3 coding DNA: TGTGCCAGCACCCTATCAGGCGGAAGCTACGAGCAGTACTTC.

This clonotype was seen many times. V gene TRBV25-1 combines with J gene TRBJ1-1; no clear D. The CDR3 spans 15 residues. V gave up 1 base and J gave up 4 bases, with 13 bases separating them. Germline V gene lookup returns CDR1 MGHDK and CDR2 SYGVNS. The CDR3 DNA reads TGTGCCAGCAGTGAATTCGTAGGTACTGGCACTGAAGCTTTCTTT. This gives the protein CASSEFVGTGTEAFF. Using reference TRBV25-1 and TRBJ1-1 for the parts outside the CDR3, the full variable domain is EADIYQTPRYLVIGTGKKITLECSQTMGHDKMYWYQQDPGMELHLIHYSYGVNSTEKGDLSSESTVSRIRTEHFPLTLESARPSHTSQYLCASSEFVGTGTEAFFGQGTRLTVV.

In this sample, this clonotype turned up many times. The V gene is TRBV11-2, the J gene TRBJ2-3; D possibly matches TRBD1 or TRBD2 (5 bases each). V was clipped by 0 bases and J by 2 bases, with 9 bases between them. Per the germline V gene, CDR1 is SGHAT and CDR2 is FQNNGV. The CDR3 consists of 15 residues. In DNA form, the CDR3 reads TGTGCCAGCAGCTTAGACGGGGCCTACACAGATACGCAGTATTTT. This gives the protein CASSLDGAYTDTQYF. Full variable domain (rest looked up from reference TRBV11-2 and TRBJ2-3): EAGVAQSPRYKIIEKRQSVAFWCNPISGHATLYWYQQILGQGPKLLIQFQNNGVVDDSQLPKDRFSAERLKGVDSTLKIQPAKLEDSAVYLCASSLDGAYTDTQYFGPGTRLTVL.

V usage is TRBV3-1 and J usage is TRBJ1-1; 8 bases map to TRBD1. J was trimmed by 3 bases and V by 1 base; bases with no gene match: 7. Germline V gene data show CDR1 as LGHDT and CDR2 as YNNKEL (reference sequence). CDR3 length equals 16 residues. The DNA for the CDR3 is TGTGCCAGCAGCCAAGGCAGGGGGCTGAAGGACACTGAAGCTTTCTTT. Amino acid sequence: CASSQGRGLKDTEAFF.

Points on this clonotype: A much bigger clone sits one base away, suggesting this may be a read error. This chain connects TRBV12-3 or TRBV12-4 to TRBJ2-7; TRBD1 is a possible D gene (5 bases). There are 13 residues in the CDR3. DNA for the CDR3: TGTGCCAGCAGTTTCCAGGGTCACTACGAGCACTACTTC. Amino acid sequence: CASSFQGHYEHYF.

This clonotype has at least ten counts. The chain employs TRBV5-6 and TRBJ1-5; D call uncertain. The ends were cut back, 6 bases at V and 3 bases at J, with 19 bases in the middle. Germline lookup yields CDR1 SGHDT and CDR2 YYEEEE. CDR3 length: 16 amino acids. The CDR3 coding sequence is TGTGCCAGCACCATCCCGCTTCACTGCCCCAATCAGCCCCAGCATTTT. Its translation is CASTIPLHCPNQPQHF.

This clonotype occurred many times. CDR3 sequence (DNA): TGTGCCAGCAGCCTAAGGGGCTTGACAGAAAATGAGCAGTTCTTC. Translating it yields CASSLRGLTENEQFF. The V call is TRBV6-5, the J call TRBJ2-1; D may be TRBD1 (5 bases). This CDR3 is 15 amino acids long. V lost 6 bases to trimming and J lost 7 bases, with 19 bases between them. Germline values: CDR1 MNHEY, CDR2 SVGAGI.

This clonotype was detected ten times or more. The chain has TRBV29-1 and TRBJ1-2; weak D call: TRBD1 (5 bases). CDR1 and CDR2 (germline): SQVTM, ANQGSEA. Trimming shortened V by 4 bases and J by 2 bases, and 5 bases separated the two germline ends. The CDR3 consists of 11 residues. CDR3 nucleotides: TGCAGCGTTGGACAGAACTATGGCTACACCTTC. Translation gives CSVGQNYGYTF. The full variable domain, rest sourced from reference TRBV29-1 and TRBJ1-2, is SAVISQKPSRDICQRGTSLTIQCQVDSQVTMMFWYRQQPGQSLTLIATANQGSEATYESGFVIDKFPISRPNLTFSTLTVSNMSPEDSSIYLCSVGQNYGYTFGSGTRLTVV.

This clonotype was counted ten times or more. The rearrangement links TRBV25-1 to TRBJ2-5, with D unresolved. Deletions cut 5 bases from V and 5 bases from J, with 15 bases between. CDR3 length: 14 residues. The V gene's germline CDR1 is MGHDK and CDR2 SYGVNS. The CDR3 sequence: CASSPWSTRETQYF. Here the CDR3 DNA reads TGTGCCAGCAGTCCCTGGAGCACCCGGGAGACCCAGTACTTC.

The chain combines TRBV12-3 or TRBV12-4 with TRBJ1-6, with D hard to call. The CDR3 has 14 residues. V gave up 6 bases and J gave up 3 bases, with 9 bases separating them. The CDR3 region is CASSRTDYNSPLHF. CDR3 nucleotide sequence: TGTGCCAGCAGCCGGACGGACTATAATTCACCCCTCCACTTT.

This clonotype has at least ten counts. The genes are TRBV7-9 and TRBJ2-7, with D possibly TRBD1 on 7 matching bases. CDR1 SEHNR and CDR2 FQNEAQ come from the germline V gene (reference sequence). CDR3 length: 14 amino acids. V shed 4 bases and J shed 3 bases, with 13 bases lying between them. The CDR3, as DNA: TGTGCCAGCAGCTCAGGGGGGAGTTACTACGAGCAGTACTTC. Translation gives CASSSGGSYYEQYF.

At least ten counts were recorded for this clonotype. J is TRBJ2-1 and V is TRBV9; D not resolved. Germline V gene sequence: CDR1 SGDLS, CDR2 YYNGEE. The CDR3 length is 17 residues. Trimming left V 0 bases short and J 0 bases short, with 13 bases between. CDR3 amino acids: CASSVAPGPSSYNEQFF. CDR3 nucleotides: TGTGCCAGCAGCGTAGCCCCAGGACCTAGCTCCTACAATGAGCAGTTCTTC.

The chain couples TRBV28 to TRBJ1-1; D is unresolved. The germline gives CDR1 MDHEN, CDR2 SYDVKM. The CDR3 totals 14 residues. Deletions cut 1 base from V and 3 bases from J, with 9 bases between. Here the CDR3 reads CASSLLYGDTEAFF. The CDR3 bases are TGTGCCAGCAGTTTATTGTATGGCGACACTGAAGCTTTCTTT.